This T cell receptor beta chain stems from a study of cytomegalovirus exposure and HLA in healthy donors. Regarding the study as a whole: Clonal expansion, a later analysis showed, was greater in HLA-associated TCR beta chains than in equally common others. As a later analysis revealed, the rate of TCR association differed by HLA locus, with DRB1 most and HLA-C fewest. In vitro checks showed that a few CMV-associated chains really do target CMV antigens. One variant, a missense change in DCLRE1C, was linked in a later analysis to TCR beta V- and J-gene trimming.

PCR involved 60 Vbeta and 13 Jbeta primers. Assay used: immunoSEQ multiplex PCR; TCRdb lists only in-frame clones, some missing. The table lists about 77,000 clones, approximately 80% of them singletons. As regards this clone: The antigen is unknown.

CDR1 and CDR2 from the germline V gene are LNHDA and SQIVND (reference sequence). The length of the CDR3 is 16 residues. The specimen was PBMCs. This TCR was recovered from a man aged 40-55 years in good health and CMV-seronegative. J is TRBJ2-5 and V is TRBV19, with 8 bases aligning to TRBD2. The J call is doubtful: the DNA matches TRBJ2-7 better. CDR3 coding DNA: TGTGCCAGTAGTATAAGTGGGACTAGGATTACCTACGAGCAGTACTTC. This codes for CASSISGTRITYEQYF.